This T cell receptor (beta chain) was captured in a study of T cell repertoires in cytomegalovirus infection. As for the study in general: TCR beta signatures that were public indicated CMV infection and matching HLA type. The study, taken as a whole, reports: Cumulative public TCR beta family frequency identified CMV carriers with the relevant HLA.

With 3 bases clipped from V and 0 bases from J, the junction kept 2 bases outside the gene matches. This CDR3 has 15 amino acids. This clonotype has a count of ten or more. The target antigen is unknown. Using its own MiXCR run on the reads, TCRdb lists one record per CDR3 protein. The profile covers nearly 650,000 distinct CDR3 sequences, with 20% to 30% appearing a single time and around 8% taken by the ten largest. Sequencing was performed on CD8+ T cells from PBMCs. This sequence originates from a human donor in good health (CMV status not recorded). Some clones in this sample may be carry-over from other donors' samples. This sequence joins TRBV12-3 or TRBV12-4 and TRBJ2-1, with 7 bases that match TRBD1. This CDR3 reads CASSLRQGSYNEQFF. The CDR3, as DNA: TGTGCCAGCAGTTTGCGACAGGGCTCCTACAATGAGCAGTTCTTC.